A selection of T cell receptor beta chains follows, all from one sample in a study of human T cells and chemical hapten exposure. In TCRdb, the RACE reads were re-called with MiXCR into one record per CDR3 protein. The sample has 80,000 to 95,000 distinct CDR3 sequences, roughly 10% seen once; the top ten hold about 1.6%. Sample: whole blood, taken in connection with sensitization to the hapten diphenylcyclopropenone (DPC). All receptors derive from a man aged 18 to 29 with alopecia areata. Some clones in this sample may be carry-over from other donors' samples. The conserved cysteine and the conserved F or W are not part of the CDR3 here.

CDR3 protein: ASSPPDRAGSPLH
J gene: TRBJ1-6
V gene: TRBV28

CDR3 protein: ATSDPQVTQETQY
J gene: TRBJ2-5
V gene: TRBV24-1

CDR3 protein: ASSSQPGGEETQY
J gene: TRBJ2-5
V gene: TRBV5-6

CDR3 protein: ASGHPGRRPQTAGNYGYT
J gene: TRBJ1-2
V gene: TRBV12-5

CDR3 protein: SASEKLGWETQY
J gene: TRBJ2-5
V gene: TRBV20-1

CDR3 protein: ASSLLPGAGTEAF
J gene: TRBJ1-1
V gene: TRBV9

CDR3 protein: ASRDRTRLDIQY
J gene: TRBJ2-4
V gene: TRBV2

CDR3 protein: ASSERLAGGPPYNEQF
J gene: TRBJ2-1
V gene: TRBV2

CDR3 protein: SAAATGGGIQY
J gene: TRBJ2-4
V gene: TRBV20-1

CDR3 protein: ASRASGGSSYNEQF
J gene: TRBJ2-1
V gene: TRBV27

CDR3 protein: ASSQDVPSRALTDTQY
J gene: TRBJ2-3
V gene: TRBV3-1

CDR3 protein: SASGTGLTDTQY
J gene: TRBJ2-3
V gene: TRBV20-1

CDR3 protein: ASTWGGLNEQF
J gene: TRBJ2-1
V gene: TRBV19

CDR3 protein: ASSWTVTGGLRETQY
J gene: TRBJ2-5
V gene: TRBV6-5

CDR3 protein: ATSRIRTGPDTQY
J gene: TRBJ2-3
V gene: TRBV15

CDR3 protein: ASSVEEGSSYNEQF
J gene: TRBJ2-1
V gene: TRBV9

CDR3 protein: ASSLDSTMDSPLH
J gene: TRBJ1-6
V gene: TRBV5-6

CDR3 protein: SVEEVTRTTTEAF
J gene: TRBJ1-1
V gene: TRBV29-1